One and the same sample provided the 22 T cell receptor beta chains below, sequenced in a study of blood T cell repertoires in COVID-19. The assay was immunoSEQ multiplex PCR, and TCRdb's table has in-frame clones only and misses some. The sample lists fewer than 200,000 clones; around 79% were seen once. Sequenced input: PBMCs or T cells enriched from blood (not recorded which). These receptors came from an older woman in a cohort exposed to, infected with or recovered from COVID-19 (not recorded which).

J is TRBJ2-2 and V is TRBV7-2; 7 bases are shared with TRBD2. Germline CDR1 SGHTA, CDR2 FQGNSA. The CDR3 covers 15 residues. The trim removed 0 bases at V and 7 bases at J, leaving 5 bases unmatched. CDR3 sequence: CASSLAGLTGGELFF. CDR3 coding DNA: TGTGCCAGCAGCTTAGCGGGACTAACGGGCGGGGAGCTGTTTTTT.

The chain couples TRBV4-2 to TRBJ2-5; possibly TRBD2 for D (6 bases). The CDR3 is made up of 17 amino acids. The germline V gene has CDR1 LGHNA and CDR2 YNFKEQ. Trimming removed 1 base at V and 4 bases at J, with 19 bases between. CDR3 protein: CASSQGSAGIQRETQYF. The CDR3 region has the DNA TGTGCCAGCAGCCAAGGCTCCGCGGGGATACAAAGAGAGACCCAGTACTTC.

This clone was seen a few times. The chain is built from TRBV28 and TRBJ1-2; TRBD1 matches at 7 bases. The ends lost 3 bases at V and 4 bases at J; junction bases unmatched: 5. This CDR3 is built from 14 residues. Germline V lookup: CDR1 MDHEN, CDR2 SYDVKM. CDR3 sequence (DNA): TGTGCCAGCAGTTTTGGTGACAGGGCCTATGGCTACACCTTC. It is translated as CASSFGDRAYGYTF.

This clone was picked up many times. The V call is TRBV6-5, the J call TRBJ1-5; D is possibly TRBD1 (6 bases). Germline loops: CDR1 MNHEY, CDR2 SVGAGI. This CDR3 contains 13 residues. The V and J ends lost 5 bases and 3 bases respectively, with 8 bases between them. Written as DNA, the CDR3 is TGTGCCAGCAGTCGACAGGTCAATCAGCCCCAGCATTTT. It codes for CASSRQVNQPQHF.

V usage is TRBV20-1 and J usage is TRBJ2-5; 10 bases agree with TRBD2. In germline, CDR1 is DFQATT, CDR2 SNEGSKA (reference sequence). This CDR3 is built from 14 residues. Trimming removed 3 bases from V and 3 bases from J; junction bases left unmatched: 4. CDR3 sequence: CSASIGLAEETQYF. CDR3 nucleotide sequence: TGCAGTGCTAGTATAGGACTAGCGGAAGAGACCCAGTACTTC.

The DNA of the CDR3 is TGCGCCAGCAGCGACGGGACAGGAAGGGAAAAACTGTTTTTT. Amino acid sequence: CASSDGTGREKLFF. V and J are TRBV5-1 and TRBJ1-4, with TRBD1 matching 8 bases. V trimming: 4 bases; J trimming: 8 bases; junction bases outside the gene matches: 7. Germline V gene sequence: CDR1 SGHRS, CDR2 YFSETQ. There are 14 residues in the CDR3. Full variable domain (missing parts from reference TRBV5-1 and TRBJ1-4): KAGVTQTPRYLIKTRGQQVTLSCSPISGHRSVSWYQQTPGQGLQFLFEYFSETQRNKGNFPGRFSGRQFSNSRSEMNVSTLELGDSALYLCASSDGTGREKLFFGSGTQLSVL.

This clone was found many times. The chain combines TRBV3-1 (or the pseudogene TRBV3-2) with TRBJ1-2, with 7 bases that match TRBD1. With 5 bases clipped from V and 4 bases from J, the junction kept 4 bases outside the gene matches. CDR3 size: 13 residues. Germline V lookup: CDR1 LGHDT, CDR2 YNNKEL (reference sequence). The DNA for the CDR3 is TGTGCCAGCAGCTGGACAGGCCCCTATGGCTACACCTTC. Translation gives CASSWTGPYGYTF.

The chain uses TRBV2 and TRBJ2-1; possibly TRBD1 for D (6 bases). This CDR3 is built from 12 residues. V lost 4 bases and J 14 bases, leaving 15 bases between the germline ends. The germline V gene has CDR1 SNHLY and CDR2 FYNNEI. The CDR3 is CASSVNRVQKFF. CDR3 in DNA: TGTGCCAGCAGTGTTAACAGGGTGCAAAAGTTCTTC. Using reference TRBV2 and TRBJ2-1 for the parts outside the CDR3, the full variable domain is EPEVTQTPSHQVTQMGQEVILRCVPISNHLYFYWYRQILGQKVEFLVSFYNNEISEKSEIFDDQFSVERPDGSNFTLKIRSTKLEDSAMYFCASSVNRVQKFFGPGTRLTVL.

The J gene is TRBJ1-1, the V gene TRBV6-5; D gene uncertain. This CDR3 region has 13 residues. Between the trimmed V and J ends, which lost 7 bases and 1 base, there was a span of 10 bases. Germline-derived CDR1 and CDR2 are MNHEY and SVGAGI. This CDR3 reads CASNLKPNTEAFF. The CDR3 bases are TGTGCCAGCAATTTAAAGCCGAACACTGAAGCTTTCTTT.

The rearrangement joins TRBV7-9 to TRBJ2-7; 7 bases match TRBD1. With V trimmed by 5 bases and J by 3 bases, 7 bases remained unmatched. The germline V gene has CDR1 SEHNR and CDR2 FQNEAQ (reference sequence). The CDR3 has 14 amino acids. The CDR3 loop reads CASSPRQGGYEQYF. DNA for the CDR3: TGTGCCAGCAGCCCGAGACAGGGCGGCTACGAGCAGTACTTC.

The chain combines TRBV5-1 with TRBJ2-7; 11 bases match TRBD2. The CDR3 is 16 amino acids. Trimming removed 0 bases from V and 6 bases from J; junction bases left unmatched: 8. Germline values: CDR1 SGHRS, CDR2 YFSETQ. The CDR3 DNA sequence: TGCGCCAGCAGCTTGGAACTAGCGGGAGCCGGAGGCGAGCAGTACTTC. Amino acids: CASSLELAGAGGEQYF.

This clone was found a few times. The rearrangement links TRBV7-6 to TRBJ2-3, with D tentatively TRBD1 (5 bases). The CDR3 extends over 13 amino acids. Germline V gene data show CDR1 as SGHVS and CDR2 as FNYEAQ. V gave up 4 bases and J gave up 2 bases, with 7 bases separating them. For the CDR3, the DNA is TGTGCCAGCAGCTGGACAAACACAGATACGCAGTATTTT. This encodes CASSWTNTDTQYF. Full variable domain (outside the CDR3, taken from reference TRBV7-6 and TRBJ2-3): GAGVSQSPRYKVTKRGQDVALRCDPISGHVSLYWYRQALGQGPEFLTYFNYEAQQDKSGLPNDRFSAERPEGSISTLTIQRTEQRDSAMYRCASSWTNTDTQYFGPGTRLTVL.

The rearrangement links TRBV7-2 to TRBJ1-2; 10 bases line up with TRBD1. This CDR3 has 14 amino acids. Germline CDR1 reads SGHTA; CDR2 reads FQGNSA. Trimming removed 6 bases from V and 3 bases from J; junction bases left unmatched: 4. This chain's CDR3 is CASSRGTGDYGYTF. As DNA, the CDR3 is TGTGCCAGCAGTCGGGGGACAGGGGACTATGGCTACACCTTC.

This clone was counted between two and nine times. The chain uses TRBV6-5 and TRBJ1-2; unclear D gene. CDR3 length: 11 residues. The germline gives CDR1 MNHEY, CDR2 SVGAGI. The V end lost 2 bases, the J end lost 7 bases, and 5 bases lay between the germline ends. The CDR3 loop is CASSYGRGYTF. The DNA for the CDR3 is TGTGCCAGCAGTTACGGGCGTGGCTACACCTTC.

The chain carries TRBV4-3 and TRBJ1-2; D may be TRBD1 (5 bases). V was cut by 2 bases and J by 6 bases, with 13 bases left in between. Germline V gene data show CDR1 as LGHNA and CDR2 as YSLEER. The CDR3 length is 14 residues. The chain's CDR3 is CASSQSTAPNGYTF. The DNA of the CDR3 is TGCGCCAGCAGCCAATCGACAGCGCCAAATGGCTACACCTTC.

This clone was observed once. Here the CDR3 reads CASSASTKGLSYNEQFF. Here the CDR3 DNA reads TGTGCCAGCAGCGCCAGTACTAAGGGACTGTCGTACAATGAGCAGTTCTTC. J is TRBJ2-1 and V is TRBV7-6; D might be TRBD2 (6 bases). Deletions cut 5 bases from V and 4 bases from J, with 21 bases between. Per the germline V gene, CDR1 is SGHVS and CDR2 is FNYEAQ. The CDR3 has 17 residues.

This clone came up a few times. The J gene is TRBJ1-3, the V gene TRBV28; D might be TRBD1 (5 bases). Germline CDR1 MDHEN, CDR2 SYDVKM. V gave up 8 bases and J gave up 0 bases, with 35 bases separating them. The CDR3 length is 22 residues. CDR3 nucleotides: TGTGCCAGCCTTACGGGCGGGGCCGTCAGCGGACCACGAGGGATCTCTGGAAACACCATATATTTT. It encodes CASLTGGAVSGPRGISGNTIYF.

A single count supports this clone. V and J are TRBV5-1 and TRBJ2-7; TRBD1 agrees at 8 bases. J was trimmed by 6 bases and V by 5 bases; bases with no gene match: 7. The CDR3 is 13 amino acids. Germline values: CDR1 SGHRS, CDR2 YFSETQ. The CDR3 sequence: CASRSGQGLEQYF. The DNA of the CDR3 is TGCGCCAGCAGATCCGGACAGGGTCTCGAGCAGTACTTC.

The sample holds a few counts of this clone. J is TRBJ2-5 and V is TRBV5-1, with 10 bases fitting TRBD2. V was pared by 5 bases and J by 2 bases, with 12 bases of the junction left unmatched. Germline V lookup: CDR1 SGHRS, CDR2 YFSETQ. This CDR3 is built from 17 residues. The CDR3 sequence: CASRRVAGGGKQETQYF. The CDR3 bases are TGCGCCAGCAGACGAGTAGCGGGAGGCGGGAAGCAAGAGACCCAGTACTTC.

The CDR3 is CASSPGTTSYNEQFF. DNA for the CDR3: TGCGCCAGCAGCCCCGGGACTACCTCCTACAATGAGCAGTTCTTC. V and J are TRBV5-1 and TRBJ2-1, with TRBD2 matching over 7 bases. J gave up 0 bases and V 4 bases, and 4 bases lay outside the gene matches. Germline CDR1 is SGHRS and CDR2 is YFSETQ. The CDR3 covers 15 residues.

The chain has TRBV19 and TRBJ1-2; D is perhaps TRBD1 (5 bases). Germline lookup yields CDR1 LNHDA and CDR2 SQIVND (reference sequence). Trimming removed 2 bases from V and 7 bases from J, with 11 bases in between. This CDR3 is built from 13 residues. CDR3 DNA: TGTGCCAGTAGTATATCGGCAGGGCCTGGCTACACCTTC. It encodes CASSISAGPGYTF. The full variable domain, in which reference TRBV19 and TRBJ1-2 provide the parts outside the CDR3, is DGGITQSPKYLFRKEGQNVTLSCEQNLNHDAMYWYRQDPGQGLRLIYYSQIVNDFQKGDIAEGYSVSREKKESFPLTVTSAQKNPTAFYLCASSISAGPGYTFGSGTRLTVV.

The rearrangement uses TRBV7-2 and TRBJ2-2; D is possibly TRBD1 (6 bases). Between the trimmed V and J ends, which lost 4 bases and 5 bases, there was a span of 17 bases. The germline V gene has CDR1 SGHTA and CDR2 FQGNSA. The CDR3 has 16 amino acids. The DNA for the CDR3 is TGTGCCAGCAGCTATTTTCTCAGGGGACGGACCGGGGAGCTGTTTTTT. Its translation: CASSYFLRGRTGELFF.